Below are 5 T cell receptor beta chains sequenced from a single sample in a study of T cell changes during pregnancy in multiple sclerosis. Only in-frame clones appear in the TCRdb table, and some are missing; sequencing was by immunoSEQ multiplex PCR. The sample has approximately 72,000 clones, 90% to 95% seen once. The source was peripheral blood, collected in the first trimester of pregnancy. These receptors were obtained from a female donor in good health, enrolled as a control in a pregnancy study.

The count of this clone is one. CDR3 region: CASSLWQGDTEAFF. The CDR3 DNA reads as TGTGCCAGCAGCTTATGGCAGGGTGACACTGAAGCTTTCTTT. The rearrangement joins TRBV7-9 to TRBJ1-1; weak D call: TRBD1 (5 bases). There are 14 residues in the CDR3. Trimming left V 2 bases short and J 3 bases short, with 10 bases between. CDR1 and CDR2 (germline): SEHNR, FQNEAQ (reference sequence).

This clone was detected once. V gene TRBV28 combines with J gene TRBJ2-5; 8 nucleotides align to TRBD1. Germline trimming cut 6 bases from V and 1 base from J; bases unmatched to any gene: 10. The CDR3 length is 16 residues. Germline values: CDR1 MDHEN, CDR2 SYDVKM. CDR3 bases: TGTGCCAGCAGAGACGGACAGGGACTCGTCCAAGAGACCCAGTACTTC. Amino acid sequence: CASRDGQGLVQETQYF.

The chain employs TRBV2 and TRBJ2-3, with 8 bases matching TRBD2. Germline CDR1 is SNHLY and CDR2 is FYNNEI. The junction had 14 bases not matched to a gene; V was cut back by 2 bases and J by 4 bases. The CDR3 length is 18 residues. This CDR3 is CASSEIPRREAYSDTQYF. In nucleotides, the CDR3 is TGTGCCAGCAGTGAAATCCCGAGGCGGGAGGCCTACTCAGATACGCAGTATTTT.

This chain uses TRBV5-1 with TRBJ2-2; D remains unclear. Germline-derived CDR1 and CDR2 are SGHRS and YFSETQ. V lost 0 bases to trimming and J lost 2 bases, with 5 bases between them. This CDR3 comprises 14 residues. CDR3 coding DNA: TGCGCCAGCAGCTTGGGACTTAACACCGGGGAGCTGTTTTTT. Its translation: CASSLGLNTGELFF.

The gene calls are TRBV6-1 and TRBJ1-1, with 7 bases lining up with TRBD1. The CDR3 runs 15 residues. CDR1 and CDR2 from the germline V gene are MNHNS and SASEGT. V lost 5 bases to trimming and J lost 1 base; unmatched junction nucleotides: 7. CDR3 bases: TGTGCCAGCAGTCAGAGGGACAGAACGAACACTGAAGCTTTCTTT. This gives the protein CASSQRDRTNTEAFF.